Each of the 11 T cell receptor beta chains below was sequenced from the same sample in a study of CD8+ T cells in alopecia areata (dated by TCRdb to 2016 to 2019). The time point label on this specimen signifies: roughly 27 days on oral tofacitinib. The treatment or condition label here, explained by the study, means: oral pan-JAK inhibitor, 5-10 mg twice daily. Libraries were prepared through the immunoSEQ multiplex PCR assay. RNA was extracted from all samples and reverse transcribed into cDNA, which served as template for TCR sequencing. TCRdb limited this immuneACCESS table to in-frame rearrangements with V and J called. A share of clones is missing; checked studies link under half to unresolved V genes, and the rest is unexplained. Present in this sample are some 120,000 clones, under 65% of which were seen just once. The ten most abundant clones make up around 5.4% of the sample. Material: CD4+ T cells sorted from blood, obtained at week 4, from a patient treated with tofacitinib. Receptors originate from a human donor with alopecia areata.

The chain is built from TRBV23-1 and TRBJ1-1; D is ambiguous. TRBV23-1 is flagged as an ORF with uncertain function. The CDR3 length is 15 residues. The V end lost 0 bases, the J end lost 8 bases, and 16 bases lay between the germline ends. CDR3 DNA sequence: TGCGCCAGCAGTCAATCATGGGGAGGAGTCCCCGAAGCTTTCTTT. Its protein product is CASSQSWGGVPEAFF.

This chain joins TRBV4-2 and TRBJ2-2, with TRBD2 matching over 9 bases. The ends lost 1 base at V and 6 bases at J; junction bases unmatched: 15. Germline CDR1 is LGHNA and CDR2 is YNFKEQ. The CDR3 runs to 19 residues. The CDR3 here is CASSQGMGARLAVPGELFF. DNA for the CDR3: TGTGCCAGCAGCCAAGGCATGGGGGCTAGACTAGCGGTCCCCGGGGAGCTGTTTTTT.

The chain couples TRBV9 to TRBJ2-7; no clear D gene. Germline assignment: CDR1 SGDLS and CDR2 YYNGEE. This CDR3 comprises 13 residues. V shed 0 bases and J shed 7 bases, with 11 bases lying between them. As DNA, the CDR3 is TGTGCCAGCAGCGTAGCTCGAGAGACGGAGCAGTACTTC. Translation gives CASSVARETEQYF.

V usage is TRBV9 and J usage is TRBJ1-5; 7 nucleotides align to TRBD1. This CDR3 contains 15 residues. Germline V lookup: CDR1 SGDLS, CDR2 YYNGEE. V lost 0 bases, J lost 7 bases, and 7 bases stayed unmatched. CDR3 residues: CASSVEGAGGQPQHF. In DNA form, the CDR3 reads TGTGCCAGCAGCGTAGAGGGGGCCGGAGGGCAGCCCCAGCATTTT.

This chain connects TRBV9 to TRBJ2-3; D tentatively fits TRBD1 or TRBD2 (5 bases each). The CDR3 length is 16 residues. V shed 2 bases and J shed 3 bases, with 16 bases lying between them. Per germline, CDR1 SGDLS and CDR2 YYNGEE. The CDR3 coding sequence is TGTGCCAGCAGCGTGGGGGTCGGAGAGGGAACAGATACGCAGTATTTT. It yields the protein CASSVGVGEGTDTQYF.

The rearrangement links TRBV25-1 to TRBJ2-4, with D maybe TRBD2 (5 bases). The V end lost 4 bases, the J end lost 2 bases, and 9 bases lay between the germline ends. Per the germline V gene, CDR1 is MGHDK and CDR2 is SYGVNS. The CDR3 contains 14 residues. The CDR3 coding sequence is TGTGCCAGCAGTGTCGGAGGACCCAAAAACATTCAGTACTTC. It encodes CASSVGGPKNIQYF. Using reference TRBV25-1 and TRBJ2-4 for the parts outside the CDR3, the full variable domain is EADIYQTPRYLVIGTGKKITLECSQTMGHDKMYWYQQDPGMELHLIHYSYGVNSTEKGDLSSESTVSRIRTEHFPLTLESARPSHTSQYLCASSVGGPKNIQYFGAGTRLSVL.

The chain is built from TRBV6-5 and TRBJ2-7; 10 nucleotides agree with TRBD1. CDR1 and CDR2 (germline): MNHEY, SVGAGI. CDR3 length equals 16 residues. V gave up 2 bases and J gave up 3 bases; unmatched junction bases: 7. DNA for the CDR3: TGTGCCAGCAGTTACGGCGGGACAGGGGTGCGCTACGAGCAGTACTTC. It encodes CASSYGGTGVRYEQYF.

The chain combines TRBV5-6 with TRBJ2-5; 7 bases are a match to TRBD1. The DNA end is a closer match to TRBJ2-7, so the J assignment may be wrong. CDR1 is SGHDT and CDR2 is YYEEEE in the germline V gene. The CDR3 is 14 amino acids. The CDR3, as DNA: TGTGCCAGCAGCGCGCCCCGACAGGGAAACGAGCAGTACTTC. It encodes CASSAPRQGNEQYF.

This clone was detected only once. The chain is built from TRBV9 and TRBJ2-1, with TRBD2 matching over 7 bases. J lost 4 bases, V lost 3 bases, and 4 bases had no gene match. The CDR3 totals 14 residues. Germline V gene sequence: CDR1 SGDLS, CDR2 YYNGEE. CDR3 sequence: CASSAGLEYNEQFF. The CDR3 nucleotides read TGTGCCAGCAGCGCCGGACTAGAGTACAATGAGCAGTTCTTC.

Only a few counts were recorded for this clone. The chain is built from TRBV23-1 and TRBJ1-1; D not resolved. TRBV23-1 is given ORF status, its function remaining uncertain. V gave up 6 bases and J gave up 1 base, with 9 bases separating them. This CDR3 spans 13 amino acids. DNA of the CDR3: TGCGCCAGCAGGGGATTTTGGAACACTGAAGCTTTCTTT. It encodes CASRGFWNTEAFF.

This sequence joins TRBV29-1 and TRBJ2-7; the D is unclear. The germline CDR1 and CDR2 sequences are SQVTM and ANQGSEA. The CDR3 has 13 residues. Written as DNA, the CDR3 is TGCAGTGCTACGGACGAGATTGGATACGAGCAGTACTTC. Its protein product is CSATDEIGYEQYF.